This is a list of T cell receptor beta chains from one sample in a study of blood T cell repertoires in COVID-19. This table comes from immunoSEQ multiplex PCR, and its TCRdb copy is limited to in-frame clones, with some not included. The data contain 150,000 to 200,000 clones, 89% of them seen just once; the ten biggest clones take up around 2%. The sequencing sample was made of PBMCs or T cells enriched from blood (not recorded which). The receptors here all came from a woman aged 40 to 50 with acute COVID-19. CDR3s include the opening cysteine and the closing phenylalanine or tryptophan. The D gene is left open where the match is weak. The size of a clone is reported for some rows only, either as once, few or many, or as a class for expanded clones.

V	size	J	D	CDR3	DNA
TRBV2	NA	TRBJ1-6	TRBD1	CASSETGPNSPLHF	TGTGCCAGCAGTGAGACAGGGCCGAATTCACCCCTCCACTTT
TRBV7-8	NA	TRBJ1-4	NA	CASSLVVQGPVEKLFF	TGTGCCAGCAGCTTAGTGGTCCAGGGCCCGGTGGAAAAACTGTTTTTT
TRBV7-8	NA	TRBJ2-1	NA	CASSHSRDEQFF	TGTGCCAGCAGTCACAGTCGCGATGAGCAGTTCTTC
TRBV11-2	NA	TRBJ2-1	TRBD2	CASSFTSGRIYNEQFF	TGTGCCAGCAGCTTTACTAGCGGGAGGATCTACAATGAGCAGTTCTTC
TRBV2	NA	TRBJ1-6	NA	CASSERQGRSPLHF	TGTGCCAGCAGTGAACGTCAGGGTCGGTCACCCCTCCACTTT
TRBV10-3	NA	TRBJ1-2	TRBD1	CAISAGTGHYGYTF	TGTGCCATCAGTGCCGGGACAGGCCACTATGGCTACACCTTC
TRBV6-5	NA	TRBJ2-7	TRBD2	CASSHSTAGLYEQYF	TGTGCCAGCAGCCACTCAACAGCGGGGCTATACGAGCAGTACTTC
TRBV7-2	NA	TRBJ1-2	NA	CASSLDRKANYGYTF	TGTGCCAGCAGCTTAGACAGGAAAGCTAACTATGGCTACACCTTC
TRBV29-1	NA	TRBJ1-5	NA	CSQKRGPWDIQPQHF	TGCAGCCAAAAAAGGGGCCCCTGGGACATTCAGCCCCAGCATTTT
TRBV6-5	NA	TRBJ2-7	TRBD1	CASSYLGQFYEQYF	TGTGCCAGCAGTTACTTGGGACAGTTCTACGAGCAGTACTTC
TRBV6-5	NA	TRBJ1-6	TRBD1	CASSQQGAGSPLHF	TGTGCCAGCAGCCAACAGGGGGCGGGTTCACCCCTCCACTTT
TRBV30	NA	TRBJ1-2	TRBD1	CAWNRGNYGYTF	TGTGCCTGGAACAGGGGTAACTATGGCTACACCTTC
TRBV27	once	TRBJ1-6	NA	CASSKSRSYNSPLHF	TGTGCCAGCAGTAAATCCAGGTCCTATAATTCACCCCTCCACTTT
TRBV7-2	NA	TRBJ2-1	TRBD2	CASSRGLAYNEQFF	TGTGCCAGCAGCCGGGGACTAGCCTACAATGAGCAGTTCTTC